Listed here is a single T cell receptor (beta chain). Antigen: not known. This sample was included in a study of blood T cells in healthy people across ages. Study outcomes and limitations: Diversity estimates drawn from one million T cells were deemed underestimates.

The second PCR ran roughly 6 to 11 cycles with a sample-barcoded 5' primer and J-beta primers. MiXCR, run by TCRdb on the 5' RACE reads, gives a single entry per CDR3 protein. The data hold hundreds of thousands of distinct CDR3 sequences, with 22% observed a single time. Germline CDR1 SGHAT, CDR2 FQDESV (reference sequence). Between the trimmed V and J ends, which lost 1 base and 0 bases, there was a span of 13 bases. The CDR3 is 16 amino acids. Total RNA was extracted at no less than 5.5 micrograms per sample. This receptor was obtained from a man between 65 and 80 years old in good health. J is TRBJ2-7 and V is TRBV11-1; D gene ambiguous. Sequenced sample: blood. CDR3 region: CASSLDSPLSSYEQYF. The CDR3 bases are TGTGCCAGCAGCTTAGACAGTCCATTAAGCTCCTACGAGCAGTACTTC.